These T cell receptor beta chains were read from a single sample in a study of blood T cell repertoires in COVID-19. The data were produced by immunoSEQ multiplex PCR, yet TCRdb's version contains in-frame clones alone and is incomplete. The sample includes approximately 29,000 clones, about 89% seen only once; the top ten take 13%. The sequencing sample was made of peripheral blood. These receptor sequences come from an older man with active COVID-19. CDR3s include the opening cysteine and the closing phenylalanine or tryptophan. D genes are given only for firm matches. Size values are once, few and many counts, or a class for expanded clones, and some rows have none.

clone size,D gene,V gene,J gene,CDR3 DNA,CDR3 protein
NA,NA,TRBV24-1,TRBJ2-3,TGTGCCACCAGTGATGCCGGGACTTTCACAGATACGCAGTATTTT,CATSDAGTFTDTQYF
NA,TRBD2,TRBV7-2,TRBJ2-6,TGTGCCAGCAGCTTAGCGCTAGCGGGAGGGGTTGGGGCCAACGTCCTGACTTTC,CASSLALAGGVGANVLTF
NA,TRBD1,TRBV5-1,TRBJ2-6,TGCGCCAGCAGCTCCATAGGACAGGGGGCCTCTGGGGCCAACGTCCTGACTTTC,CASSSIGQGASGANVLTF
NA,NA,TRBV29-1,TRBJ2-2,TGCAGCGCCGAGGGTCGATTGAACACCGGGGAGCTGTTTTTT,CSAEGRLNTGELFF
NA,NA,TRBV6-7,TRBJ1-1,TGTGCCATCTCGCTACGTATTCACTCGAACACTGAAGCTTTCTTT,CAISLRIHSNTEAFF
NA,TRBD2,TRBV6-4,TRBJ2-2,TGTGCCAGCAGTCCATTAGCGGGAGTGCCCGGGGAGCTGTTTTTT,CASSPLAGVPGELFF
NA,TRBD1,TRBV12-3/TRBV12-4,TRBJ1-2,TGTGCCAGCAGACACAGGGGATTGGGCTACACCTTC,CASRHRGLGYTF
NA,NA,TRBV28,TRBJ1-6,TGTGCCAGCAGCCCTGGACAGACTAATTCACCCCTCCACTTT,CASSPGQTNSPLHF
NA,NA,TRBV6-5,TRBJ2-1,TGTGCCAGCAGTTACCTCAATGAGCAGTTCTTC,CASSYLNEQFF
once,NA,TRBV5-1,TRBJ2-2,TGCGCCAGCAGCTTGGGTTCACAGGGGAACACCGGGGAGCTGTTTTTT,CASSLGSQGNTGELFF
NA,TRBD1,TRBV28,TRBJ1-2,TGTGCCAGCAGCCTCACCGCGGGACAGGGGGTGAATGATTATGGCTACACCTTC,CASSLTAGQGVNDYGYTF
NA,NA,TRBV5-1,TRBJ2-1,TGCGCCAGCAGGTTTTGGGGTAGCGGTTCAAGCTCCTACAATGAGCAGTTCTTC,CASRFWGSGSSSYNEQFF
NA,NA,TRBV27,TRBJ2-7,TGTGCCAGCAGTCTTAAACGGACACACTACGAGCAGTACTTC,CASSLKRTHYEQYF
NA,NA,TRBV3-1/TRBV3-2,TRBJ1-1,TGTGCCAGCAGCCACCGAGATCGAGAAACTGAAGCTTTCTTT,CASSHRDRETEAFF
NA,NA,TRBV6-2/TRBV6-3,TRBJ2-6,TGTGCCAGCAGTAACAGCTTTTCCGGGGCCAACGTCCTGACTTTC,CASSNSFSGANVLTF
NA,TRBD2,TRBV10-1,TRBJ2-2,TGCGCCAGCAGTGGAGACCGGGAGGACCGGGGAGCTGTTTTT,CASSGDREDRGAVF
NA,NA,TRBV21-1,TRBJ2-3,TGTGCCAGCAGCTCGGTGACAGCCCGACCCCACAGAGATACGCAGTATTTT,CASSSVTARPHRDTQYF